These 10 T cell receptor beta chains were sequenced from one sample in a study of T cell responses to AZD1222 COVID-19 vaccine. Clones were sequenced by immunoSEQ multiplex PCR, and TCRdb holds only the in-frame ones, with some missing. Of some 140,000 clones detected, about 86% appear once; the ten largest clones hold 5.5%. This specimen consisted of peripheral blood, obtained on day 0 of MenACWY control vaccination. Source of these receptors: an adult in good health.

The rearrangement uses TRBV30 and TRBJ1-1, with TRBD1 as a possible D gene (5 bases). Germline CDR1 is GTSNPN and CDR2 is SVGIG (reference sequence). Trimming removed 4 bases from V and 5 bases from J, with 14 bases in between. The CDR3 sequence is 13 residues long. As DNA, the CDR3 is TGTGCCTGGAAGTGGGGGGGTGGGACTGAAGCTTTCTTT. This sequence encodes CAWKWGGGTEAFF.

The chain employs TRBV12-3 or TRBV12-4 and TRBJ1-2; the D gene is possibly TRBD1 (6 bases). The ends were cut back, 6 bases at V and 4 bases at J, with 9 bases in the middle. The CDR3 extends over 12 amino acids. For the CDR3, the DNA is TGTGCCAGCAGCGACAGGAGCTATGGCTACACCTTC. Protein product: CASSDRSYGYTF.

The chain joins TRBV4-2 to TRBJ1-2; 7 bases map to TRBD1. Trimming removed 2 bases from V and 2 bases from J; junction bases left unmatched: 11. CDR1 and CDR2 (germline): LGHNA, YNFKEQ. The CDR3 has 17 residues. The CDR3 bases are TGTGCCAGCAGCCAACCCCGGGCCGGGACAGCGAACTATGGCTACACCTTC. It is translated as CASSQPRAGTANYGYTF.

The chain couples TRBV15 to TRBJ1-3, with 10 bases identical to TRBD1. CDR3 length equals 16 residues. Germline V gives CDR1 LNHNV, CDR2 YYDKDF (reference sequence). After removal of 1 base from V and 4 bases from J, the junction contained 4 bases not matched to a gene. In nucleotides, the CDR3 is TGTGCCACCAGCAGAGCCGGGACAGGGGCCGGAAACACCATATATTTT. Amino acids: CATSRAGTGAGNTIYF.

The V call is TRBV19, the J call TRBJ2-7; the D gene could be TRBD1 or TRBD2 (5 bases each). This CDR3 spans 13 amino acids. V lost 4 bases and J lost 3, with 10 bases in between. Germline CDR1 is LNHDA and CDR2 is SQIVND (reference sequence). CDR3 in DNA: TGTGCCAGTAGTACCGAGGGGCACTACGAGCAGTACTTC. Translating gives CASSTEGHYEQYF.

The rearrangement links TRBV6-5 to TRBJ1-2; 10 nucleotides match TRBD1. The CDR3 has 13 residues. Germline CDR1 reads MNHEY; CDR2 reads SVGAGI. Trimming took 6 bases from V and 8 from J; bases not matched to a gene: 6. In DNA form, the CDR3 reads TGTGCCAGCAGCCCGACAGGGGGCGAGGGCTACACCTTC. The encoded protein is CASSPTGGEGYTF.

The gene calls are TRBV5-1 and TRBJ1-2; weak D call: TRBD1 (6 bases). This CDR3 has 13 residues. V gave up 4 bases and J gave up 3 bases, with 10 bases separating them. Germline V gives CDR1 SGHRS, CDR2 YFSETQ. The CDR3 is CASSPTGDYGYTF. The CDR3 DNA follows: TGCGCCAGCAGCCCGACAGGCGACTATGGCTACACCTTC.

The chain employs TRBV18 and TRBJ2-1, with 13 positions matching TRBD2. The length of the CDR3 is 16 residues. The germline CDR1 and CDR2 sequences are KGHSH and LQKENI. V lost 3 bases to trimming and J lost 5 bases; unmatched junction nucleotides: 4. CDR3 nucleotide sequence: TGTGCCAGCTCACCTACGGGACTAGCGGGAAACAATGAGCAGTTCTTC. It encodes CASSPTGLAGNNEQFF.

The CDR3 sequence is CASRPGPVAETQYF. Written as DNA, the CDR3 is TGTGCCAGCAGACCGGGACCAGTTGCAGAGACCCAGTACTTC. V usage is TRBV3-1 (or the pseudogene TRBV3-2) and J usage is TRBJ2-5, with D perhaps being TRBD1 or TRBD2 (5 bases each). Germline assignment: CDR1 LGHDT and CDR2 YNNKEL (reference sequence). This CDR3 has 14 amino acids. The V and J ends lost 6 bases and 4 bases respectively, with 15 bases between them.

The J gene is TRBJ2-7, the V gene TRBV27, with a tentative D call TRBD1 (6 bases). The CDR3 length is 13 residues. Germline CDR1 and CDR2: MNHEY and SMNVEV (reference sequence). V was shortened by 2 bases and J by 3 bases, with 8 bases between the two germline ends. The CDR3 here is CASSLQGHYEQYV. DNA of the CDR3: TGTGCCAGCAGTTTACAGGGACACTACGAGCAGTACGTC.